This TCR beta chain was sequenced during a study of identifying expanded T cells in peripheral blood. Study results and caveats: About 1.2 clones differed between technical replicates, versus approximately 17 and 20 over time. Clone count variance between approximately 2-week samples rose with total template count.

A note on this clone: The antigen is undetermined.

The assay was immunoSEQ multiplex PCR, and TCRdb's table has in-frame clones only and misses some. The table lists 95,000 to 100,000 clones, about 83% of them singletons. Healthy donors had no documented immune events, such as infections, while sampled. The V end lost 5 bases, the J end lost 3 bases, and 7 bases lay between the germline ends. This CDR3 contains 11 residues. Germline values: CDR1 GTSNPN, CDR2 SVGIG (reference sequence). The sequenced sample consisted of blood. This sequence was found in a person aged 18 to 70 in good health. The J gene is TRBJ1-2, the V gene TRBV30; no clear D gene. The CDR3 spells CAWEGHYGYTF. The CDR3 DNA reads TGTGCCTGGGAGGGCCACTATGGCTACACCTTC.